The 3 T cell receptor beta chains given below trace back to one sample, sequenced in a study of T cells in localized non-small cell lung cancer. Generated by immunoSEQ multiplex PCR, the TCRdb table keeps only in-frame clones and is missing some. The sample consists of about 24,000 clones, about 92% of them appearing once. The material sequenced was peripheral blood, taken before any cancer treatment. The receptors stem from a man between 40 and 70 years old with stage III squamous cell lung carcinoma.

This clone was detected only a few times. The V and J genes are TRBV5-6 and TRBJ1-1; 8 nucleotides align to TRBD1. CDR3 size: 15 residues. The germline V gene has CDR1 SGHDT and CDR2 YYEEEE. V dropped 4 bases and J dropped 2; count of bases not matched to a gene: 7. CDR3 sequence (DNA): TGTGCCAGCAGCGGGTTGGACAGGGCCAACACTGAAGCTTTCTTT. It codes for CASSGLDRANTEAFF.

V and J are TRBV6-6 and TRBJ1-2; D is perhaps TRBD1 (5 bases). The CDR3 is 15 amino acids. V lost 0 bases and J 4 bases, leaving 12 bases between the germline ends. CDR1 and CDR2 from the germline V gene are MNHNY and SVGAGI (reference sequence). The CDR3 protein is CASSYSQGPIYGYTF. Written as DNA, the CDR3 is TGTGCCAGCAGTTACTCGCAGGGTCCAATCTATGGCTACACCTTC.

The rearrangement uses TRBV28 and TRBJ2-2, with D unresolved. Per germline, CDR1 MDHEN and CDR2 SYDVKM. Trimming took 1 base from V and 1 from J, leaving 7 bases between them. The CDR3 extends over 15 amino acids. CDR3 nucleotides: TGTGCCAGCAGTTTATCCCAGGTGAACACCGGGGAGCTGTTTTTT. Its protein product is CASSLSQVNTGELFF.